The clone carrying this TCR beta chain was detected a few times. Its antigen is not known. This may stem from a read error, because a much larger clone lies one nucleotide away. The sample belongs to a study of T cells in Graves' hyperthyroidism and ophthalmopathy. The study's findings and limits: Most thyroid-expanded clonotypes above 0.001 were also found in blood. Ophthalmopathy was separated from stable hyperthyroidism by a 13 V-J model. Ophthalmopathy onset followed model prediction by a median approximately 7 months.

Around 10 ml fresh peripheral blood yielded the PBMCs. The CDR3 has 15 amino acids. Germline assignment: CDR1 SGHTA and CDR2 FQGNSA. RNA transcripts yielded amplified TCR beta CDR3 regions. Initially, a first-round RT-PCR of the TCR CDR3 employed the HTBI primer set. Via MiXCR, TCRdb re-called the multiplex PCR reads, giving one row per CDR3 protein. The sample shows approximately 410,000 distinct CDR3 sequences, 12% to 15% of them seen only once. The clonotype originates from a woman between 18 and 30 years old with Graves' hyperthyroidism. Sequencing used blood. V gene TRBV7-2 combines with J gene TRBJ1-2; TRBD1 agrees at 9 bases. DNA of the CDR3: TGTGCCGGCAGCTTGGCCGGGACAGGGATCTATGGCTACACCTTC. Protein: CAGSLAGTGIYGYTF.